The source of this T cell receptor beta chain is a study of blood T cell repertoires in COVID-19. Study-wide background: Researchers got acute and convalescent COVID-19 samples from the United States, Italy and Spain. T cells, B-cell-depleted T cells, or PBMCs supplied cDNA or gDNA.

The ends lost 4 bases at V and 2 bases at J; junction bases unmatched: 3. This CDR3 region has 14 residues. Per the germline V gene, CDR1 is SQVTM and CDR2 is ANQGSEA. Methods used by the authors: Counts of nucleated cells, estimated from reference gene primer amplification, were obtained. Assay: immunoSEQ multiplex PCR; the TCRdb copy retains only in-frame clones and omits some. Clone size and V and J calls were adopted from that table, with D and trimming inferred from the DNA. The sample consists of 90,000 to 120,000 clones, 85% to 95% of them appearing once. Material: peripheral blood. This chain connects TRBV29-1 to TRBJ2-5; 11 nucleotides line up with TRBD2. The source is a woman aged 25 to 39 with acute or convalescent COVID-19. CDR3 sequence (DNA): TGCAGCGTTGGTTCTAGCGGGGGGCAAGAGACCCAGTACTTC. Residues: CSVGSSGGQETQYF.